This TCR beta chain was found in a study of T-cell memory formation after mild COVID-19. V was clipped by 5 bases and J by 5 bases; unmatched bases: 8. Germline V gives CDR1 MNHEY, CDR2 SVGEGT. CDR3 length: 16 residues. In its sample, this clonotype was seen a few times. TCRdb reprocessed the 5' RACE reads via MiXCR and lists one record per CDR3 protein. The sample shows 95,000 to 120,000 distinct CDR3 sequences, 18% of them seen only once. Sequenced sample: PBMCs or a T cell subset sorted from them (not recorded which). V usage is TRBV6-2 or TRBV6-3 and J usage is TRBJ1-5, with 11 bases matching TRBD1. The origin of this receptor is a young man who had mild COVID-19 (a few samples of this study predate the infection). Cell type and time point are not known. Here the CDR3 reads CASSLLRDRGDQPQHF. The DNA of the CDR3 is TGTGCCAGCAGTCTCCTCCGGGACAGGGGGGATCAGCCCCAGCATTTT.